This TCR beta chain is drawn from a study of blood T cell repertoires in COVID-19. Overall study: Acute and convalescent COVID-19 specimens originated in the United States, Italy and Spain.

Participant age was about 18 to 89 years, and participants resided in fewer than 25 US areas. Each recovered donor of Cohort 3 presented with two negative PCRs, clearance, or symptom resolution. Germline V gene data show CDR1 as SGHAT and CDR2 as FQNNGV. The CDR3 loop spans 15 amino acids. V was pared by 6 bases and J by 4 bases, with 9 bases of the junction left unmatched. Some clones are missing from TCRdb's copy, which holds only in-frame ones; the method was immunoSEQ multiplex PCR. Of hundreds of thousands of clones in the sample, about 87% were seen once. The origin of this receptor is a woman in her 50s who had recovered from COVID-19. The chain joins TRBV11-2 to TRBJ2-3, with 8 positions matching TRBD2. The sample consisted of PBMCs or T cells enriched from blood (not recorded which). CDR3 sequence reads: CASSYAGGRSDTQYF. CDR3 bases: TGTGCCAGCAGTTATGCGGGGGGTCGATCAGATACGCAGTATTTT. Full variable domain (outside the CDR3, taken from reference TRBV11-2 and TRBJ2-3): EAGVAQSPRYKIIEKRQSVAFWCNPISGHATLYWYQQILGQGPKLLIQFQNNGVVDDSQLPKDRFSAERLKGVDSTLKIQPAKLEDSAVYLCASSYAGGRSDTQYFGPGTRLTVL.